Shown below are 5 T cell receptor beta chains from a single sample sequenced in a study of HIV-infected patients and healthy controls. cDNA was made from approximately 0.55 ug RNA using alpha and beta constant primers. Alpha and beta chain libraries were made separately by chain-specific third strand synthesis with multiplexing indices. TCRdb reprocessed the 5' RACE reads via MiXCR and lists one record per CDR3 protein. Among about 8,600 distinct CDR3 sequences listed, 8.7% were seen once. Antiretroviral therapy had run roughly three months, about 14 weeks, before follow-up blood collection. All unsorted peripheral T cells were captured because whole blood was used without fractionation. The sequenced sample was blood, obtained during antiretroviral therapy. Receptor source: an adult with HIV infection.

This clonotype was seen many times. This chain links TRBV7-3 with TRBJ1-1; a weak D match, TRBD1 (6 bases). The CDR3 has 15 amino acids. V shed 0 bases and J shed 4 bases, with 12 bases lying between them. CDR1 is SGHTA and CDR2 is FQGTGA in the germline V gene. DNA of the CDR3: TGTGCCAGCAGCTTAACGCTGGGGGCGCGCACTGAAGCTTTCTTT. Its translation is CASSLTLGARTEAFF.

By proportion, this clonotype is medium-sized. The genes are TRBV12-3 or TRBV12-4 and TRBJ2-7; D unclear. CDR3 length: 12 residues. Trimming stripped 3 bases from V and 4 bases from J, with 7 bases between. The CDR3 nucleotides read TGTGCCAGCAGTTTGGAGAAGTACGAGCAGTACTTC. It is translated as CASSLEKYEQYF.

This clonotype is labeled large. The CDR3 loop reads CASSSLTGGGQPQHF. DNA of the CDR3: TGTGCCAGCTCATCTCTGACAGGGGGCGGTCAGCCCCAGCATTTT. The chain links TRBV18 to TRBJ1-5; 10 nucleotides line up with TRBD1. The V and J ends lost 5 bases and 6 bases, in that order; junction bases with no gene match: 7. Per germline, CDR1 KGHSH and CDR2 LQKENI. This CDR3 is built from 15 residues.

This clonotype is medium-sized (0.01 to 0.1%) within its sample. The rearrangement joins TRBV3-1 to TRBJ2-3; D not resolved. CDR1 LGHDT and CDR2 YNNKEL come from the germline V gene (reference sequence). The CDR3 spans 13 residues. Trimming shortened V by 3 bases and J by 4 bases, and 8 bases separated the two germline ends. The CDR3 coding sequence is TGTGCCAGCAGCCACCGACCGCCAGATACGCAGTATTTT. As protein: CASSHRPPDTQYF.

This clonotype came up many times. The chain combines TRBV7-9 with TRBJ1-6, with 8 bases matching TRBD1. The germline V gene has CDR1 SEHNR and CDR2 FQNEAQ (reference sequence). V gave up 4 bases and J gave up 3 bases; unmatched junction bases: 2. CDR3 size: 15 residues. The CDR3 sequence: CASSSDRGYNSPLHF. The CDR3, as DNA: TGTGCCAGCAGCTCCGACAGGGGCTATAATTCACCCCTCCACTTT.